This T cell receptor beta chain came from a study of T cell repertoires in cytomegalovirus infection. The overall study: Indications came from public TCR beta signatures; they pointed to CMV infection and to a matching HLA type. Study findings and constraints: People with CMV and the relevant HLA were identified by cumulative public TCR beta family frequency. There were HLA-C-restricted CMV-specific TCR beta clonotypes dominating the ex vivo response.

About this clonotype: Its antigen remains unidentified.

V lost 4 bases and J 2 bases, leaving 9 bases between the germline ends. CDR1 and CDR2 (germline): SNHLY, FYNNEI. This CDR3 contains 15 residues. TCRdb reanalysed the reads using MiXCR and keeps one entry per CDR3 protein. Of roughly 720,000 distinct CDR3 sequences listed, 35% are singletons. Sequences were obtained from PBMCs. This chain uses TRBV2 with TRBJ2-6, with D hard to call. The TCR sequence derives from a human donor in good health (CMV status not recorded). Some clones in this sample may be carry-over from other donors' samples. CDR3 nucleotides: TGTGCCAGCAGTGCGTCCACTGCTGGGGCCAACGTCCTGACTTTC. The encoded protein is CASSASTAGANVLTF.